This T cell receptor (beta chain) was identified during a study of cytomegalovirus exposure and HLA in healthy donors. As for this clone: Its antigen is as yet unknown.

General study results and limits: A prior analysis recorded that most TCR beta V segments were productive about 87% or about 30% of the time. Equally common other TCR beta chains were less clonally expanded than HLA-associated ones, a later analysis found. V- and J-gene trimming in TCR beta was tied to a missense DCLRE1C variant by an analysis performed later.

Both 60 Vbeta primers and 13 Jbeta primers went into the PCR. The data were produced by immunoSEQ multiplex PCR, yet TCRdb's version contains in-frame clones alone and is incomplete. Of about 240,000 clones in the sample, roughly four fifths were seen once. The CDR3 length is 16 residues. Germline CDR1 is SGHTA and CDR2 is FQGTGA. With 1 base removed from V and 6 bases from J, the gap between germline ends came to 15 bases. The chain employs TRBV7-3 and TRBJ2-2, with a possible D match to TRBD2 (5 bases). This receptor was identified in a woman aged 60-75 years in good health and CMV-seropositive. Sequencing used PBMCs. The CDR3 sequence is CASSLMAGMGSGELFF. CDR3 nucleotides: TGTGCCAGCAGCTTAATGGCCGGGATGGGGTCCGGGGAGCTGTTTTTT.